This T cell receptor (beta chain) originates from a study of cytomegalovirus exposure and HLA in healthy donors. The sample holds one count of this clone. PCR used 60 Vbeta primers and 13 Jbeta primers. TCRdb keeps only in-frame clones here, not all; method: immunoSEQ multiplex PCR. This sample yields 150,000 to 200,000 clones, of which around 78% are seen a single time; under 2% belongs to the top ten. Deletions cut 1 base from V and 4 bases from J, with 8 bases between. This CDR3 has 14 amino acids. Germline V gene lookup returns CDR1 MGHRA and CDR2 YSYEKL. The receptor's source is a man in his forties in good health and CMV-seronegative. The gene calls are TRBV4-1 and TRBJ2-1; D gene uncertain. The material sequenced was PBMCs. As DNA, the CDR3 is TGCGCCAGCAGCCAAGTGAACAGTTACAATGAGCAGTTCTTC. Translation gives CASSQVNSYNEQFF.